The sequence of this T cell receptor beta chain was determined in a study of blood T cell repertoires in COVID-19 (dated by TCRdb to about 2020). For the wider study: Samples covering the acute and convalescent phases of COVID-19 were provided by collaborators in the United States, Italy and Spain. The material from the prospective study consisted of cDNA or gDNA derived from T cells, B-cell-depleted T cells, or PBMCs. The dataset comprised deeply sampled blood TCRbeta repertoires from subjects exposed to, actively infected with, or recovered from COVID-19. The repertoires were made available in a free public database intended to serve as a resource for research on the immune response to SARS-CoV-2. The samples were drawn from the first 160 participants of the ongoing ImmuneRACE study and from 1,200 or so subjects provided by 6 global collaborators. A de-identified subject ID, COVID-19 status, age in years and sex were almost always included in the sample metadata. Where HLA class I and class II types were available, the types were taken from metadata supplied by the sample provider, not from assay-based typing.

Details on this clone: Its binding antigen is unknown. Base quality data are lacking; no much larger clone is found one base away.

The full study reports these points: Clinical and demographic metadata were provided uncurated, with the amount varying by source and participant.

TCRbeta CDR3 regions were amplified from genomic DNA using the immunoSEQ Assay, a bias-controlled multiplex PCR. In the authors' own workflow: Within the assay, amplification of reference gene primers was used to estimate how many nucleated cells each sample contained. To quantify the absolute abundance of each unique TCRbeta CDR3 rearrangement, sequence reads were collapsed and filtered. For each sample, productive Simpson clonality was calculated by taking the square root of Simpson's diversity index across productive rearrangements. TCRdb carries this immuneACCESS record with in-frame sequences only. Its versions omit some clonotypes, under half of them owing to an unresolved V gene in the studies checked, with the rest unexplained. Clonal size and the V and J genes are those of that table, whereas D and trimming came from the DNA. Counted in this sample were roughly 260,000 clones; around 92% of them appeared once. The top ten hold approximately 2.6% of the sample.

A distance of 11 bases separates the germline ends of V and J, which lose 1 base and 5 bases respectively. The germline V gene yields SGHTA for CDR1 and FQGTGA for CDR2. The CDR3 has 14 amino acids, counting the end cysteine and phenylalanine. Of the read, only the CDR3 DNA is kept; its 42 bases are in frame from base 1. In Seattle, one collaborating source enrolled patients while the infection was active and tracked those patients longitudinally over the course of disease. The collaborating institutions used their own protocols to collect whole blood in K2EDTA tubes. For TCRbeta analysis, collaborator samples were shipped as frozen whole blood, as isolated PBMCs, or as DNA extracted from either sample type.

The TCR was taken from a person under 35 with COVID-19, enrolled during active disease. The sequencing input was peripheral blood. The rearrangement joined TRBV7-3 to TRBJ2-5; the D gene assignment is ambiguous. The nucleotide sequence reads as follows: TGTGCCAGCAGCTTAAACAGTATGCCGGAGACCCAGTACTTC. The resulting protein is CASSLNSMPETQYF.